The sequence of this T cell receptor beta chain was determined in a study of T cells in Graves' hyperthyroidism and ophthalmopathy. TCR beta CDR3 sequences were amplified from RNA transcripts. During a first-round RT-PCR of the TCR CDR3, the HTBI primer set was used. TCRdb re-called the multiplex PCR reads through MiXCR, storing one row per CDR3 protein. This sample has roughly 600,000 distinct CDR3 sequences, with about 14% found just once. Study-level results: Blood samples included most of the expanded thyroid clonotypes exceeding 0.001. Ophthalmopathy was predicted by the model a median of roughly 6.7 months ahead of onset.

This clonotype was observed many times. Its antigen is not known. CDR1 and CDR2 (germline): SGHNT, YYREEE (reference sequence). This CDR3 is 13 amino acids long. After removal of 3 bases from V and 7 bases from J, the junction contained 4 bases not matched to a gene. Patients with ophthalmopathy all had a Clinical Activity Score of at least 3, a NOSPECS grade of at least 4 and duration under 3 months. The chain links TRBV5-4 to TRBJ2-1; 7 bases are shared with TRBD1. The sequence derives from a woman aged 45-65 years with Graves' ophthalmopathy. Sequencing was done on a sample of blood. CDR3 sequence (DNA): TGTGCCAGCAGCTCCTCCAGGGGGAATGAGCAGTTCTTC. Protein: CASSSSRGNEQFF. The full variable domain, completed using reference TRBV5-4 and TRBJ2-1, is ETGVTQSPTHLIKTRGQQVTLRCSSQSGHNTVSWYQQALGQGPQFIFQYYREEENGRGNFPPRFSGLQFPNYSSELNVNALELDDSALYLCASSSSRGNEQFFGPGTRLTVL.